The sequence of this T cell receptor (beta chain) was determined in a study of Ad26.COV2.S vaccination and SARS-CoV-2 variants. General study findings and limits: Total T cell responses, in the TCR breadth and depth analyses, may have been underestimated.

In regard to this clone: What it binds is not known.

With V trimmed by 5 bases and J by 8 bases, 8 bases remained unmatched. The CDR3 runs 15 residues. Per germline, CDR1 SGHVS and CDR2 FQNEAQ. Stated treatment: some 19 received Ad26.COV2.S at low or high dose, single or two shots; roughly 5 received placebo; per-sample allocation not given. All samples were drawn on day 63, counting from the first vaccine or placebo injection. Within Boston, the person who donated was an adult of 18-55 years. Wuhan-strain SARS-CoV-2 spike was expressed by the Ad26 vector that made up the vaccine. TCRdb keeps only in-frame clones here, not all; method: immunoSEQ multiplex PCR. The sample holds about 400,000 clones, 70% to 90% seen once.

The sequence came from a person aged 18-65 years who received the Ad26.COV2.S COVID-19 vaccine or a placebo. This sample comprised peripheral blood, obtained in a trial of Ad26.COV2.S vaccine versus placebo. J is TRBJ1-4 and V is TRBV7-8; 10 nucleotides align to TRBD1. This CDR3 reads CASSGDRGRAEKLFF. The DNA of the CDR3 is TGTGCCAGCAGCGGCGACAGGGGGCGGGCGGAAAAACTGTTTTTT.